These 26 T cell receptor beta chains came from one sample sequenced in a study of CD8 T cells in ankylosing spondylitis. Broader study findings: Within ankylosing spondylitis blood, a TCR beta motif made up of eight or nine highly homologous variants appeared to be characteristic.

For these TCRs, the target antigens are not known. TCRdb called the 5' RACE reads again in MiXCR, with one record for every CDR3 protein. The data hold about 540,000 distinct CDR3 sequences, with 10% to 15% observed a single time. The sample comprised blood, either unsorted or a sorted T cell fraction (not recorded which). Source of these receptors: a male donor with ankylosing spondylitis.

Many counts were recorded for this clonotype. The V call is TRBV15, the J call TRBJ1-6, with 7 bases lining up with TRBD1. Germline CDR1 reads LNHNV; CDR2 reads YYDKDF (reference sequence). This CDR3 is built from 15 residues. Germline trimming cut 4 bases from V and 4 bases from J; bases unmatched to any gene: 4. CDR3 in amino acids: CATSKRDSYNSPLHF. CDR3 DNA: TGTGCCACCAGCAAACGGGACAGTTATAATTCACCCCTCCACTTT. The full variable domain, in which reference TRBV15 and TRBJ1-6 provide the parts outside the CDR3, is DAMVIQNPRYQVTQFGKPVTLSCSQTLNHNVMYWYQQKSSQAPKLLFHYYDKDFNNEADTPDNFQSRRPNTSFCFLDIRSPGLGDTAMYLCATSKRDSYNSPLHFGNGTRLTVT.

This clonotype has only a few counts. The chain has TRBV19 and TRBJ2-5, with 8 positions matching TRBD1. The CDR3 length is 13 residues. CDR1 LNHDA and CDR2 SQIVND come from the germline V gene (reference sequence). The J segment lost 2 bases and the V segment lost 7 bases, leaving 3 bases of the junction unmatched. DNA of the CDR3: TGTGCCAGTAACCGACAGGGGCAAGAGACCCAGTACTTC. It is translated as CASNRQGQETQYF.

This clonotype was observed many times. The CDR3 here is CASSLLASGSETQYF. The CDR3 coding sequence is TGTGCCAGCAGCTTGTTGGCTAGCGGAAGCGAGACCCAGTACTTC. The gene calls are TRBV11-2 and TRBJ2-5; 7 bases are a match to TRBD2. The J segment lost 5 bases and the V segment lost 3 bases, leaving 9 bases of the junction unmatched. There are 15 residues in the CDR3. Germline CDR1 is SGHAT and CDR2 is FQNNGV.

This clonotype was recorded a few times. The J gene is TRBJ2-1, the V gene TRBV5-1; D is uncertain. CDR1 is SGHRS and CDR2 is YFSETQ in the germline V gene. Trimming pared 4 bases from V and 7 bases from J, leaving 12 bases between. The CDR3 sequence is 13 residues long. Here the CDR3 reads CASSPELRNEQFF. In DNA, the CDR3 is TGCGCCAGCAGCCCAGAGCTGAGGAATGAGCAGTTCTTC.

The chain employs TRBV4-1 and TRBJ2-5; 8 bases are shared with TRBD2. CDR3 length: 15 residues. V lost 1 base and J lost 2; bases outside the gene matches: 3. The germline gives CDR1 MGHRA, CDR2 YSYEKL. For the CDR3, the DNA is TGCGCCAGCAGCCAAGCATCTAGCGGGCAAGAGACCCAGTACTTC. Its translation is CASSQASSGQETQYF.

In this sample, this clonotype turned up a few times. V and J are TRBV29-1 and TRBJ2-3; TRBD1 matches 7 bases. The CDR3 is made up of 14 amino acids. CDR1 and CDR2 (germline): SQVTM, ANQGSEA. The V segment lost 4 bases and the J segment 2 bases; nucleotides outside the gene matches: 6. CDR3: CSVGRTGATDTQYF. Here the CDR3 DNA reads TGCAGCGTTGGCAGGACAGGAGCCACAGATACGCAGTATTTT.

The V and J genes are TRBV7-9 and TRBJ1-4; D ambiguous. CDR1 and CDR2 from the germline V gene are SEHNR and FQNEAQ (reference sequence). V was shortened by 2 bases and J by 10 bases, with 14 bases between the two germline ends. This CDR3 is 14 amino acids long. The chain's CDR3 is CASSLNGPEGKLFF. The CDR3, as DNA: TGTGCCAGCAGCTTAAACGGACCTGAGGGAAAACTGTTTTTT.

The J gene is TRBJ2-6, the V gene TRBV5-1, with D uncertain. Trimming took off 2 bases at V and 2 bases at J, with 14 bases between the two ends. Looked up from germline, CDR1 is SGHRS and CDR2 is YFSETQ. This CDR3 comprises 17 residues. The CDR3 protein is CASSFGGGVTGANVLTF. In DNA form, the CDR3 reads TGCGCCAGCAGCTTCGGTGGTGGGGTAACTGGGGCCAACGTCCTGACTTTC.

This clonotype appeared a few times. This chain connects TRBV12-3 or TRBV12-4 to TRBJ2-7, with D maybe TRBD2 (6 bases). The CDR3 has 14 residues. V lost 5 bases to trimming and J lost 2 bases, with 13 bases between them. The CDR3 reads CASSPGLSTYEQYF. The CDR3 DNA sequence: TGTGCCAGCAGTCCGGGACTTTCCACCTACGAGCAGTACTTC.

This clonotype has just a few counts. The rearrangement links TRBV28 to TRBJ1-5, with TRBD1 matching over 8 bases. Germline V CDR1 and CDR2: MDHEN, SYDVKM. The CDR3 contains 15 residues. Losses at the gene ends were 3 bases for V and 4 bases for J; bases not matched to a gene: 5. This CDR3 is CASSFSDRVNQPQHF. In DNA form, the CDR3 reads TGTGCCAGCAGTTTTTCGGACAGGGTAAATCAGCCCCAGCATTTT. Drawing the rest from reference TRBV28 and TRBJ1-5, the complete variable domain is DVKVTQSSRYLVKRTGEKVFLECVQDMDHENMFWYRQDPGLGLRLIYFSYDVKMKEKGDIPEGYSVSREKKERFSLILESASTNQTSMYLCASSFSDRVNQPQHFGDGTRLSIL.

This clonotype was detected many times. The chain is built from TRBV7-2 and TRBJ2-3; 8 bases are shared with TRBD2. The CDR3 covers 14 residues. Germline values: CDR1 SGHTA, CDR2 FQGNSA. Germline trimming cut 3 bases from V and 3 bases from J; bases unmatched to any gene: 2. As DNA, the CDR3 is TGTGCCAGCAGCTTTATAGCGGGAACAGATACGCAGTATTTT. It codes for CASSFIAGTDTQYF.

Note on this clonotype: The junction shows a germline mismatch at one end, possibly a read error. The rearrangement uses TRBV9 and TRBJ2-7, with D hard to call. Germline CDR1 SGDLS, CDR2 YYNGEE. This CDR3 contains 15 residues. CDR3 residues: CASSPLLSSSHEQYF. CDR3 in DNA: TGTGCCAGCAGCCCCCTCCTTTCGTCCTCCCACGAGCAGTACTTC.

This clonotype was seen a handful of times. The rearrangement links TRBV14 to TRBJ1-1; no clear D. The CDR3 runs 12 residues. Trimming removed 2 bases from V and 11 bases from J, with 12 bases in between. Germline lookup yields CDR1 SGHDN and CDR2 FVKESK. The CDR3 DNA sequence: TGTGCCAGCAGCCAAACGGAGACGGTCGCTTTCTTT. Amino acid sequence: CASSQTETVAFF.

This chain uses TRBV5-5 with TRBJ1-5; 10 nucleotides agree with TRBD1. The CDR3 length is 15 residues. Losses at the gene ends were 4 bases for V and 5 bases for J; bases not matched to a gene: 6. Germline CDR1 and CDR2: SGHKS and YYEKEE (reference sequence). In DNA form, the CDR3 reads TGTGCCAGCAGCGTGACAGGGGGCTTGGATCAGCCCCAGCATTTT. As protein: CASSVTGGLDQPQHF.

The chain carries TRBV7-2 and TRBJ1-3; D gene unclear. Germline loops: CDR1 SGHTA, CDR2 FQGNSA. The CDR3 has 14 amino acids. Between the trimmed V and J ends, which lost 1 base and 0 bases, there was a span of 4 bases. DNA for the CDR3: TGTGCCAGCAGCTTAGACATCTCTGGAAACACCATATATTTT. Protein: CASSLDISGNTIYF. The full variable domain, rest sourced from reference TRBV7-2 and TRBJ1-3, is GAGVSQSPSNKVTEKGKDVELRCDPISGHTALYWYRQSLGQGLEFLIYFQGNSAPDKSGLPSDRFSAERTGGSVSTLTIQRTQQEDSAVYLCASSLDISGNTIYFGEGSWLTVV.

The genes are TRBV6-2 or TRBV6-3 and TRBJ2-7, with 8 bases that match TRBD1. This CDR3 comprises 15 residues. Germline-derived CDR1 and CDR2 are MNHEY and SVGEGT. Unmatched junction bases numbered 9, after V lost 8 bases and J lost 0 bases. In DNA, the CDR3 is TGTGCCAGCGGACCTAGGACAGGGACCTCCTACGAGCAGTACGTC. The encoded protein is CASGPRTGTSYEQYV.

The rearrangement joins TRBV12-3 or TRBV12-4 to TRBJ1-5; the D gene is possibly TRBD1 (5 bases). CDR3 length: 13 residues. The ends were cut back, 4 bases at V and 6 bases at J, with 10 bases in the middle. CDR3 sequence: CASSSREGQPQHF. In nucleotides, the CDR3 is TGTGCCAGCAGTTCCAGGGAGGGTCAGCCCCAGCATTTT.

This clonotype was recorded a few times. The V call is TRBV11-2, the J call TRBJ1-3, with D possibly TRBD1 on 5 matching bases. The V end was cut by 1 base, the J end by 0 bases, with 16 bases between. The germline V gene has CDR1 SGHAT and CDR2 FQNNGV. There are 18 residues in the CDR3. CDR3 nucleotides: TGTGCCAGCAGCTTAGGTCCAGCCGGGGCGTTCTCTGGAAACACCATATATTTT. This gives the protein CASSLGPAGAFSGNTIYF.

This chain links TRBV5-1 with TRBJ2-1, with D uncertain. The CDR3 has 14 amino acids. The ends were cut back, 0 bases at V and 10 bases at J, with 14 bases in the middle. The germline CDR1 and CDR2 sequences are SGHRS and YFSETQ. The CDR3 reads CASSLAVGRQEQFF. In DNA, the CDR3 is TGCGCCAGCAGCTTGGCCGTAGGGCGCCAGGAGCAGTTCTTC.

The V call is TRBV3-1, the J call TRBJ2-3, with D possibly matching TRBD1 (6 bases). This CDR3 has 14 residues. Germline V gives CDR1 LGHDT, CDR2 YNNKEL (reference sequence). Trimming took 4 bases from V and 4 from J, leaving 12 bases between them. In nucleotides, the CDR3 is TGTGCCAGCAGCCCTATGGACAGTTCAGATACGCAGTATTTT. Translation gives CASSPMDSSDTQYF.

The CDR3 sequence is CASSEALAGAVTQYF. CDR3 DNA sequence: TGTGCCAGCAGTGAAGCCCTAGCGGGAGCTGTTACGCAGTATTTT. The gene calls are TRBV6-1 and TRBJ2-3; 10 nucleotides align to TRBD2. The junction had 5 bases not matched to a gene; V was cut back by 0 bases and J by 8 bases. Germline V gene lookup returns CDR1 MNHNS and CDR2 SASEGT. The CDR3 runs 15 residues.

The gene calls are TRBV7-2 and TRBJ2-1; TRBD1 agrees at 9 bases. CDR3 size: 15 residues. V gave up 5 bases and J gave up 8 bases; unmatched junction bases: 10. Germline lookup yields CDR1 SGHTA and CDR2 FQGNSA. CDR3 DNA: TGTGCCAGCAGCGAAAGCTGGACAGGGGTCGATGAGCAGTTCTTC. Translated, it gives CASSESWTGVDEQFF.

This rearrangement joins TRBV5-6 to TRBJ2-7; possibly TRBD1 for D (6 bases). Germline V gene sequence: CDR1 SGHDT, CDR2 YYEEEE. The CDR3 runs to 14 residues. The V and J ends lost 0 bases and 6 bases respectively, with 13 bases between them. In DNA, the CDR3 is TGTGCCAGCAGCTTGGACAGGGTGTTCTCCGAGCAGTACTTC. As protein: CASSLDRVFSEQYF.

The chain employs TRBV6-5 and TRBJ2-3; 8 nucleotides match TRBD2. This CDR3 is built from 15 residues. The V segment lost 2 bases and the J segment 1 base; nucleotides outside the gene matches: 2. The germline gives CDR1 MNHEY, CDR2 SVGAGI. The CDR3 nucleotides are TGTGCCAGCAGTTACGGAGCGGGGGGCACAGATACGCAGTATTTT. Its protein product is CASSYGAGGTDTQYF.

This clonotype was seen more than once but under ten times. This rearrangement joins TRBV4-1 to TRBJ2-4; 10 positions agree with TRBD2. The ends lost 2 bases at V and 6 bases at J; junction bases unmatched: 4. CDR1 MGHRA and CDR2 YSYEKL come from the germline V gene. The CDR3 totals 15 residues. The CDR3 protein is CASSQLLAGVNIQYF. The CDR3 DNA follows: TGCGCCAGCAGCCAATTGCTAGCGGGAGTAAACATTCAGTACTTC.

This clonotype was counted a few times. The CDR3 is CASSPRTSGELFF. For the CDR3, the DNA is TGCGCCAGCAGCCCTAGGACAAGCGGGGAGCTGTTTTTT. The chain carries TRBV4-1 and TRBJ2-2, with D perhaps TRBD1 (5 bases). In germline, CDR1 is MGHRA, CDR2 YSYEKL. This CDR3 contains 13 residues. Trimming stripped 4 bases from V and 7 bases from J, with 10 bases between.